The subject of this entry is one TCR beta chain. What it binds is not known. The data stem from a study of cytomegalovirus exposure and HLA in healthy donors. Study-level background: Among the roughly 400 genotyped donors, approximately 80% were placed in the Caucasian-associated ancestry cluster.

Broader study findings: For most TCR beta V segments, an earlier analysis put the productive rate at about 87% or about 30% of the time.

13 Jbeta primers and 60 Vbeta primers were used for the PCR. Here immunoSEQ multiplex PCR was the method, and the copy in TCRdb shows in-frame clones only, minus some. The sample data list approximately 100,000 clones. This TCR came from a man between 50 and 59 years old in good health and CMV-seronegative. The specimen was PBMCs.

The CDR3 sequence is CASSVVALADEQFF. For the CDR3, the DNA is TGTGCCAGCAGCGTAGTCGCGCTAGCGGATGAGCAGTTCTTC. The rearrangement joins TRBV9 to TRBJ2-1; 7 bases are a match to TRBD2. This CDR3 spans 14 amino acids. The germline CDR1 and CDR2 sequences are SGDLS and YYNGEE. Trimming at V came to 0 bases and at J to 8 bases, leaving 5 bases not matched to a gene.